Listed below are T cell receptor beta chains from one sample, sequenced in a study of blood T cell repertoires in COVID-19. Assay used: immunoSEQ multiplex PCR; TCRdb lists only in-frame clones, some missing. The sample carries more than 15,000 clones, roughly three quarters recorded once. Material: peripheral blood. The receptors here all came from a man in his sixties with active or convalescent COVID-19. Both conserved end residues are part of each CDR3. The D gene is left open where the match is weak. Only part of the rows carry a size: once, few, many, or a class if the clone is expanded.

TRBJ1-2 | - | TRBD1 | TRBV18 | TGTGCCAGCTCACCACCGGGACAGGGTCGAAACTATGGCTACACCTTC | CASSPPGQGRNYGYTF
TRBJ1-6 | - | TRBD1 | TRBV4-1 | TGCGCCAGCAGCCAAGAATCCGGGACAGGCAGAGGTTCACCCCTCCACTTT | CASSQESGTGRGSPLHF
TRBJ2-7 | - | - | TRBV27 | TGTGCCAGCCTAGGGGGGGATTACGAGCAGTACTTC | CASLGGDYEQYF
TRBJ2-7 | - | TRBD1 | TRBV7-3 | TGTGCCAGCAGCCCGGGCAGGGGGTACGAGCAGTACTTC | CASSPGRGYEQYF
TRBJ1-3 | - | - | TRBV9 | TGTGCCAGCAGCGTACCCGGGGGAAACACCATATATTTT | CASSVPGGNTIYF
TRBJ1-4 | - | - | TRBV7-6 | TGTGCCAGCAGTTTAGGGGTGAGCAGTCAGCGGGAAAAACTGTTTTTT | CASSLGVSSQREKLFF
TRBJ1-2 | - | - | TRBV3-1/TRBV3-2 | TGTGCCAGCAGCCAAGTACAGTCCCGATACTATGGCTACACCTTC | CASSQVQSRYYGYTF
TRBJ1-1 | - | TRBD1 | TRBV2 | TGTGCCAGCAGTGGGCTGGGACAGGGGGTAGGGACTGAAGCTTTCTTT | CASSGLGQGVGTEAFF
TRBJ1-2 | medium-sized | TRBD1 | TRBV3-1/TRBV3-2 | TGTGCCAGCAGCGGGAACACAGGGGGCGTTGGCTACACCTTC | CASSGNTGGVGYTF
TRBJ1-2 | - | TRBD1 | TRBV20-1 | TGCAGTGCTAGTCCGGGACAGGTCCGCTGGGGCTACACCTTC | CSASPGQVRWGYTF
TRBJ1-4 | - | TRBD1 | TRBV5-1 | TGCGCCAGCAGCCAACACCGGACAGGGGGCGAAAAACTGTTTTTT | CASSQHRTGGEKLFF
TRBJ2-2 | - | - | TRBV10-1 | TGCGCCAGCAGTACAGACTACCGCACCGGGGAGCTGTTTTTT | CASSTDYRTGELFF
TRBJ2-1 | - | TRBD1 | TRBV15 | TGTGCCACCAGCCGAGGGACAGGGGAGTATGAGCAGTTCTTC | CATSRGTGEYEQFF
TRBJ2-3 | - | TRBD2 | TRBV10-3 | TGTGCCATCAGATCCGGGACTAGCGCCACAGATACGCAGTATTTT | CAIRSGTSATDTQYF
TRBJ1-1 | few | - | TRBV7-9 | TGTGCCAGCAGCGATGAAGAGTGGAACACTGAAGCTTTCTTT | CASSDEEWNTEAFF
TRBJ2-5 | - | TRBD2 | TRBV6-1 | TGTGCCAGCAGTGGTGGTAGCGGGGGATGGGGAGAGACCCAGTACTTC | CASSGGSGGWGETQYF
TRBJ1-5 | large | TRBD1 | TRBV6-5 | TGTGCCAGCGGGACAGGGGGAGGAGGTCAGCCCCAGCATTTT | CASGTGGGGQPQHF
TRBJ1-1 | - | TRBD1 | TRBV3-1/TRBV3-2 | TGTGCCAGCAGCCCGAGATCTGGACAGGGGGAAGGAGAAGCTTTCTTT | CASSPRSGQGEGEAFF
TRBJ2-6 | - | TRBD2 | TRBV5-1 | TGCGCCAGCAGCCTTAGCGCGGGGGACTCTGGGGCCAACGTCCTGACTTTC | CASSLSAGDSGANVLTF
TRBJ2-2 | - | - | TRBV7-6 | TGTGCCAGCAGCTTAGAAGTTGCGGGGATAACCGGGGAGCTGTTTTTT | CASSLEVAGITGELFF
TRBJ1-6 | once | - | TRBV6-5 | TGTGCCAGCAGTTGGCGGAAGAGCTCCTATAATTCACCCCTCCACTTT | CASSWRKSSYNSPLHF
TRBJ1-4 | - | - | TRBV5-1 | TGCGCCAGCAGCCCTGACGGGGTGGTTAATGAAAAACTGTTTTTT | CASSPDGVVNEKLFF
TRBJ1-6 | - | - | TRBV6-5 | TGTGCCAGCAGAGACCCTATGCGGTCACCCCTCCACTTT | CASRDPMRSPLHF
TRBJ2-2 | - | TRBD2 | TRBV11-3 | TGTGCCAGCAGCGCATGGACTAGCGGGAAAACCGGGGAGCTGTTTTTT | CASSAWTSGKTGELFF
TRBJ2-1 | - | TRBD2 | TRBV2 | TGTGCCAGCTATGGACTAGCGGGTAGCAATGAGCAGTTCTTC | CASYGLAGSNEQFF
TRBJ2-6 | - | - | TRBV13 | TGTGCCAGCAGCTTACTTGTTAGCAAGGGGGCCAACGTCCTGACTTTC | CASSLLVSKGANVLTF
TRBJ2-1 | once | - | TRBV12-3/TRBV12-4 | TGTGCCAGCAGCGTCAATGCCGGTGAGCAGTTCTTC | CASSVNAGEQFF
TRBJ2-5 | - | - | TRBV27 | TGTGCCAGCAGTTTATGGGCAGGGTTCCAAGAGACCCAGTACTTC | CASSLWAGFQETQYF
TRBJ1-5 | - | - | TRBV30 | TGTGCCTGGAGTGTAAAGGGGGGCAATCAGCCCCAGCATTTT | CAWSVKGGNQPQHF
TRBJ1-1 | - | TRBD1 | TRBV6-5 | TGTGCCAGCAGTTCTAACAGGGGAAAAGCTTTCTTT | CASSSNRGKAFF